There are many counts of the clone carrying this T cell receptor (beta chain). The target antigen is unknown. Everyone who gave samples was a healthy Caucasian. MiXCR, applied by TCRdb to the 5' RACE reads, yields one record per CDR3 protein. The sample has roughly 700,000 distinct CDR3 sequences, 8.5% to 9% seen once. The V end was cut by 1 base, the J end by 6 bases, with 14 bases between. The CDR3 is made up of 15 amino acids. The germline gives CDR1 SGHDN, CDR2 FVKESK. This entry is derived from a study of identical twins. Study-level results: Models underestimated how often monozygotic twins shared out-of-frame TCR alpha.

The same data also went into a second study, on yellow fever vaccine responses in identical twins.

The TCR sequence derives from a woman aged 18-29 years in good health. The chain uses TRBV14 and TRBJ2-3; no reliable D call. Sequencing was done on a sample of PBMCs. Written as DNA, the CDR3 is TGTGCCAGCAGCCAAGTAAGACCCAACGGCGATACGCAGTATTTT. This translates into CASSQVRPNGDTQYF.